A single sample is the source of the 9 T cell receptor beta chains below, sequenced in a study of blood T cell repertoires in COVID-19. Repertoires were generated with immunoSEQ multiplex PCR, while TCRdb's copy carries only in-frame clones and drops some. The sample contains about 82,000 clones, more than 85% of which appear only once. The sample consisted of PBMCs or T cells enriched from blood (not recorded which). The receptor set was obtained from a woman between 45 and 65 years old with acute COVID-19.

This sequence joins TRBV7-2 and TRBJ2-7; D perhaps matches TRBD2 (6 bases). This CDR3 has 15 amino acids. Germline CDR1 SGHTA, CDR2 FQGNSA. Trimming stripped 1 base from V and 7 bases from J, with 17 bases between. As DNA, the CDR3 is TGTGCCAGCAGCTTAGGGTCCTCCGGCCGGGGGGAGCAGTACTTC. It is translated as CASSLGSSGRGEQYF.

This sequence joins TRBV5-1 and TRBJ2-7; TRBD2 matches 8 bases. Germline CDR1 reads SGHRS; CDR2 reads YFSETQ. The V gene end was trimmed by 0 bases and the J gene end by 5 bases; junction bases not matched to a gene: 7. The CDR3 consists of 15 residues. CDR3 in DNA: TGCGCCAGCAGCTTGGAAGCGGGAGCGATCGACGAGCAGTACTTC. Protein product: CASSLEAGAIDEQYF.

The V and J genes are TRBV3-1 (or the pseudogene TRBV3-2) and TRBJ2-2, with 13 bases matching TRBD2. Germline CDR1 LGHDT, CDR2 YNNKEL (reference sequence). This CDR3 contains 17 residues. Unmatched junction bases numbered 8, after V lost 4 bases and J lost 6 bases. This CDR3 is CASSPGLAGYGPGELFF. The DNA of the CDR3 is TGTGCCAGCAGCCCGGGACTAGCGGGATATGGACCCGGGGAGCTGTTTTTT.

The CDR3 DNA reads as TGCGCCAGCAGCCAAACTGATAGCAATCAGCCCCAGCATTTT. Translation: CASSQTDSNQPQHF. The V and J genes are TRBV4-3 and TRBJ1-5; D is unresolved. CDR1 is LGHNA and CDR2 is YSLEER in the germline V gene. The CDR3 runs 14 residues. V was pared by 2 bases and J by 0 bases, with 5 bases between.

The genes are TRBV27 and TRBJ2-1, with a possible D match to TRBD1 (6 bases). The length of the CDR3 is 15 residues. V was pared by 7 bases and J by 3 bases, with 16 bases between. Germline CDR1 reads MNHEY; CDR2 reads SMNVEV (reference sequence). The CDR3 DNA sequence: TGTGCCAGCACCCAAGACAGGCACCTCTACAATGAGCAGTTCTTC. Translation: CASTQDRHLYNEQFF.

The chain joins TRBV4-2 to TRBJ2-5; tentative D call: TRBD1 (5 bases). The CDR3 runs 15 residues. Per the germline V gene, CDR1 is LGHNA and CDR2 is YNFKEQ. V was trimmed by 1 base and J by 1 base, leaving 10 bases between them. The CDR3 region is CASSQGDSTQETQYF. Written as DNA, the CDR3 is TGTGCCAGCAGCCAAGGTGACAGCACCCAAGAGACCCAGTACTTC.

The chain combines TRBV6-2 or TRBV6-3 with TRBJ2-7; the D gene is possibly TRBD1 (6 bases). This CDR3 is 15 amino acids long. The germline CDR1 and CDR2 sequences are MNHEY and SVGEGT. V gave up 4 bases and J gave up 3 bases, with 16 bases separating them. The CDR3 DNA follows: TGTGCCAGCAGTTCCGGGGCAGGGACAAACTACGAGCAGTACTTC. Translation: CASSSGAGTNYEQYF.

The rearrangement links TRBV18 to TRBJ2-1; possible D gene TRBD2, 6 bases. CDR3 length equals 14 residues. The germline gives CDR1 KGHSH, CDR2 LQKENI. Trimming removed 2 bases at V and 5 bases at J, with 10 bases between. Here the CDR3 DNA reads TGTGCCAGCTCACCAGCGGGACCCAACAATGAGCAGTTCTTC. It is translated as CASSPAGPNNEQFF. The variable domain in full, with the rest retrieved from reference TRBV18 and TRBJ2-1, is NAGVMQNPRHLVRRRGQEARLRCSPMKGHSHVYWYRQLPEEGLKFMVYLQKENIIDESGMPKERFSAEFPKEGPSILRIQQVVRGDSAAYFCASSPAGPNNEQFFGPGTRLTVL.

The rearrangement uses TRBV4-2 and TRBJ2-3; the match to TRBD2 covers 9 bases. The CDR3 length is 16 residues. Looked up from germline, CDR1 is LGHNA and CDR2 is YNFKEQ. J gave up 3 bases and V 1 base, and 5 bases lay outside the gene matches. The CDR3 DNA is TGTGCCAGCAGCCAAGGTCAACTAGCGGGTACAGATACGCAGTATTTT. This gives the protein CASSQGQLAGTDTQYF.